Listed below are T cell receptor beta chains from one sample, sequenced in a study of T cells after somatic rescue of genetic block. Using immunoSEQ multiplex PCR, the repertoire was profiled, and TCRdb retains in-frame clones only, with some absent. The table shows over 55,000 clones, with roughly nine tenths occurring only once. The source material was peripheral blood mononuclear cells (PBMCs). These receptors were taken from a middle-aged man. CDR3s include the opening cysteine and the closing phenylalanine or tryptophan. Each record gives: D gene, clone size, J gene, V gene, CDR3 protein, CDR3 DNA. D genes are given only for firm matches. Clone size, where shown, is once, few, many, or a class for clones that have expanded.

>TRBD1|.|TRBJ1-2|TRBV5-1
CASSLAGGRYGYTF
TGCGCCAGCAGCTTGGCAGGGGGCCGCTATGGCTACACCTTC
>TRBD1|.|TRBJ1-5|TRBV4-1
CASRPPSGTGGNQPQHF
TGCGCCAGCAGACCCCCATCAGGGACAGGGGGCAATCAGCCCCAGCATTTT
>TRBD2|.|TRBJ2-1|TRBV7-6
CASSLEVSGRNYNEQFF
TGTGCCAGCAGCTTAGAGGTTAGCGGGAGGAACTACAATGAGCAGTTCTTC
>TRBD2|.|TRBJ2-7|TRBV7-9
CASSLVASGNHEQYF
TGTGCCAGCAGCTTAGTAGCTAGCGGTAATCACGAGCAGTACTTC
>TRBD2|.|TRBJ2-7|TRBV27
CASSLSGSRDEQYF
TGTGCCAGCAGTCTCAGCGGGAGTCGTGACGAGCAGTACTTC
>TRBD1|few|TRBJ2-5|TRBV7-9
CASSLSTGVETQYF
TGTGCCAGCAGCTTAAGTACAGGGGTGGAGACCCAGTACTTC
>.|.|TRBJ1-5|TRBV4-1
CASSQESVNQPQHF
TGCGCCAGCAGCCAGGAATCGGTAAATCAGCCCCAGCATTTT
>TRBD2|.|TRBJ2-3|TRBV5-1
CASEDGSNSGGTQYF
TGCGCCAGCGAGGACGGGAGCAATAGCGGGGGTACGCAGTATTTT
>TRBD1|.|TRBJ1-2|TRBV6-5
CASSRQGVNYGYTF
TGTGCCAGCAGTCGACAGGGGGTAAACTATGGCTACACCTTC
>.|.|TRBJ2-2|TRBV11-3
CASSLDLGQNPGELFF
TGTGCCAGCAGCTTAGATCTCGGGCAGAACCCCGGGGAGCTGTTTTTT
>TRBD1|.|TRBJ2-2|TRBV19
CATRDRGYRELFF
TGTGCTACGCGGGACAGGGGTTACCGGGAGCTGTTTTTT
>.|.|TRBJ1-5|TRBV2
CASRGSLAARQPQHF
TGTGCCAGCAGAGGTAGTTTGGCGGCTCGACAGCCCCAGCATTTT
>.|.|TRBJ2-1|TRBV30
CAWSVPPRAGYNNEQFF
TGTGCCTGGAGTGTCCCCCCTCGGGCCGGATATAACAATGAGCAGTTCTTC
>.|.|TRBJ1-2|TRBV6-1
CASSGYQVGGLYGYTF
TGTGCCAGCAGTGGGTACCAGGTGGGGGGTCTCTATGGCTACACCTTC
>TRBD1|.|TRBJ1-5|TRBV28
CASSLDRNQPQHF
TGTGCCAGCAGTTTGGACAGGAATCAGCCCCAGCATTTT
>TRBD2|.|TRBJ2-1|TRBV4-1
CASSQEVSAGGPRNEQFF
TGCGCCAGCAGCCAAGAAGTTTCAGCGGGAGGGCCTAGAAATGAGCAGTTCTTC
>.|.|TRBJ2-7|TRBV7-6
CASSLGSDRGLYEQYF
TGTGCCAGCAGCTTAGGGTCGGACAGAGGGCTTTACGAGCAGTACTTC
>.|.|TRBJ1-1|TRBV19
CASTMDTEAFF
TGTGCCAGTACGATGGACACTGAAGCTTTCTTT
>.|.|TRBJ2-3|TRBV9
CASSVAVTDTQYF
TGTGCCAGCAGCGTAGCTGTCACAGATACGCAGTATTTT
>.|.|TRBJ2-5|TRBV7-9
CASSHRGAYDETQYF
TGTGCCAGCAGCCATCGGGGGGCCTACGACGAGACCCAGTACTTC
>TRBD1|.|TRBJ2-1|TRBV5-1
CASSLVGTGINEQFF
TGCGCCAGCAGCTTGGTTGGGACAGGTATCAATGAGCAGTTCTTC
>.|.|TRBJ1-5|TRBV19
CASSIGGGQPQHF
TGTGCCAGTAGTATAGGGGGTGGCCAGCCCCAGCATTTT
>TRBD2|once|TRBJ2-3|TRBV4-2
CASSRQRILAGNTDTQYF
TGTGCCAGCAGTCGACAGAGAATCCTAGCGGGGAACACAGATACGCAGTATTTT
>TRBD1|.|TRBJ1-1|TRBV6-5
CASSTPGQANTEAFF
TGTGCCAGCAGTACTCCGGGACAGGCGAACACTGAAGCTTTCTTT
>TRBD1|.|TRBJ2-3|TRBV9
CASERGRGRTDTQYF
TGTGCCAGCGAAAGGGGCAGGGGGCGCACAGATACGCAGTATTTT
>TRBD2|.|TRBJ2-4|TRBV7-2
CASSPRTSGLQYF
TGTGCCAGCAGCCCCCGGACTAGCGGGCTTCAGTACTTC
>.|.|TRBJ2-6|TRBV7-9
CASSPSQASGANVLTF
TGTGCCAGCAGCCCATCTCAAGCCTCTGGGGCCAACGTCCTGACTTTC
>.|.|TRBJ2-1|TRBV28
CASTARENFYNEQFF
TGTGCCAGCACCGCCCGGGAGAACTTTTACAATGAGCAGTTCTTC
>.|.|TRBJ1-1|TRBV27
CASSFFLNTEAFF
TGTGCCAGCAGTTTCTTCCTAAACACTGAAGCTTTCTTT
>.|.|TRBJ1-5|TRBV7-9
CASSTQANQPQHF
TGTGCCAGCAGCACACAGGCGAATCAGCCCCAGCATTTT
>.|.|TRBJ2-7|TRBV19
CATGEPYEQYF
TGTGCCACCGGGGAGCCCTACGAGCAGTACTTC
>TRBD2|.|TRBJ2-7|TRBV19
CASTGTSGYEQYF
TGTGCCAGTACCGGGACTAGCGGCTACGAGCAGTACTTC
>.|.|TRBJ2-7|TRBV29-1
CSVGSGGYEQYF
TGCAGCGTCGGATCCGGAGGGTACGAGCAGTACTTC